This T cell receptor beta chain was profiled in a study of blood T cell repertoires in COVID-19. The V end lost 1 base, the J end lost 6 bases, and 19 bases lay between the germline ends. Germline values: CDR1 SGHAT, CDR2 FQNNGV. There are 16 residues in the CDR3. Data came from immunoSEQ multiplex PCR; TCRdb stores just in-frame clones and leaves some out. Among about 38,000 clones listed, around 87% were seen once. Sequenced: peripheral blood. The chain recombines TRBV11-2 with TRBJ2-7; tentatively, D is TRBD2 (6 bases). The TCR originated in a man in his fifties or sixties with active or convalescent COVID-19. The CDR3 sequence: CASSLGLASRFSEQYF. The CDR3 DNA reads as TGTGCCAGCAGCTTAGGGCTAGCGTCCAGGTTCTCCGAGCAGTACTTC. Together with reference TRBV11-2 and TRBJ2-7, the CDR3 gives the full variable domain: EAGVAQSPRYKIIEKRQSVAFWCNPISGHATLYWYQQILGQGPKLLIQFQNNGVVDDSQLPKDRFSAERLKGVDSTLKIQPAKLEDSAVYLCASSLGLASRFSEQYFGPGTRLTVT.